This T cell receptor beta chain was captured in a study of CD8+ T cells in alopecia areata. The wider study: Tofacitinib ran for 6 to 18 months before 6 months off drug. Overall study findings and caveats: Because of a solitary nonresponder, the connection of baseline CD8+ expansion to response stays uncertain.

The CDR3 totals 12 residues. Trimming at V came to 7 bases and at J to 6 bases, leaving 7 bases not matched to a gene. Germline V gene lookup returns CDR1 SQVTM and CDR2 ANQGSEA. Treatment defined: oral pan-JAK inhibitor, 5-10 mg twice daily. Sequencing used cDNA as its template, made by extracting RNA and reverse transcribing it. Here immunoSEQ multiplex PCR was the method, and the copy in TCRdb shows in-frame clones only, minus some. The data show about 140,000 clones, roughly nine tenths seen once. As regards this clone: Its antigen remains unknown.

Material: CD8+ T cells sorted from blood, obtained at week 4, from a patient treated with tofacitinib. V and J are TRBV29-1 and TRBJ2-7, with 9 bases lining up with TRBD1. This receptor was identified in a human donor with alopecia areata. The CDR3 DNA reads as TGCAGCGGTGCCGGGACAGGGTCCGAGCAGTACTTC. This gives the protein CSGAGTGSEQYF.